These 25 T cell receptor beta chains were sequenced from one sample in a study of cytomegalovirus exposure and HLA in healthy donors. PCR employed 60 Vbeta and 13 Jbeta primers. Profiling relied on immunoSEQ multiplex PCR, and the TCRdb table lists in-frame clones only, not all of them. The sample lists 150,000 to 160,000 clones, 65% to 85% occurring once. The sample consisted of PBMCs. Receptor source: a man aged 18 to 29 in good health and CMV-seronegative.

This chain connects TRBV4-3 to TRBJ1-1, with no clear D. Trimming took off 0 bases at V and 0 bases at J, with 11 bases between the two ends. This CDR3 contains 16 residues. Germline V CDR1 and CDR2: LGHNA, YSLEER. The CDR3 DNA reads as TGCGCCAGCAGCCAAGATTTTTCGGGAATGAACACTGAAGCTTTCTTT. As protein: CASSQDFSGMNTEAFF.

The chain recombines TRBV7-9 with TRBJ1-5; D remains unclear. With 3 bases removed from V and 6 bases from J, the gap between germline ends came to 12 bases. Germline CDR1 is SEHNR and CDR2 is FQNEAQ (reference sequence). The CDR3 has 14 residues. CDR3 DNA: TGTGCCAGCAGCTTGCCGGGAGCCGGTCAGCCCCAGCATTTT. Translated: CASSLPGAGQPQHF.

This clone showed up just once. The CDR3 DNA follows: TGTGCCAGCAGATTACCGGGACTAGCGGGCGAGGACAATGAGCAGTTCTTC. Residues: CASRLPGLAGEDNEQFF. The chain carries TRBV7-2 and TRBJ2-1; 12 nucleotides agree with TRBD2. The V segment lost 6 bases and the J segment 5 bases; nucleotides outside the gene matches: 11. This CDR3 region has 17 residues. Germline loops: CDR1 SGHTA, CDR2 FQGNSA.

V is TRBV28 and J is TRBJ2-2; tentatively, D is TRBD1 (6 bases). The CDR3 is 17 amino acids. Trimming removed 8 bases at V and 0 bases at J, with 19 bases between. Germline CDR1 MDHEN, CDR2 SYDVKM. The CDR3 DNA sequence: TGTGCCAGCTTGACAGGTTCCCTAGATTCGAACACCGGGGAGCTGTTTTTT. It translates to CASLTGSLDSNTGELFF.

This clone has more than one count but fewer than ten. The rearrangement links TRBV19 to TRBJ1-2; TRBD1 matches at 8 bases. V shed 8 bases and J 4 bases; nucleotides not matched to a gene: 9. The V gene's germline CDR1 is LNHDA and CDR2 SQIVND (reference sequence). This CDR3 comprises 14 residues. CDR3 residues: CASLHPTGGYGYTF. CDR3 coding DNA: TGTGCCAGTCTTCATCCTACAGGGGGCTATGGCTACACCTTC. The whole variable domain, remainder taken from reference TRBV19 and TRBJ1-2, is DGGITQSPKYLFRKEGQNVTLSCEQNLNHDAMYWYRQDPGQGLRLIYYSQIVNDFQKGDIAEGYSVSREKKESFPLTVTSAQKNPTAFYLCASLHPTGGYGYTFGSGTRLTVV.

This clone was picked up a small number of times. This sequence joins TRBV2 and TRBJ1-3, with D perhaps matching TRBD1 (6 bases). The CDR3 consists of 14 residues. With 7 bases removed from V and 1 base from J, the gap between germline ends came to 11 bases. Germline CDR1 SNHLY, CDR2 FYNNEI. This CDR3 reads CASTTDSSGNTIYF. The CDR3 DNA follows: TGTGCCAGCACCACGGACAGTTCTGGAAACACCATATATTTT.

This chain connects TRBV19 to TRBJ2-5; 9 bases are a match to TRBD1. V dropped 1 base and J dropped 3; count of bases not matched to a gene: 0. CDR3 length: 14 residues. Germline V gives CDR1 LNHDA, CDR2 SQIVND (reference sequence). CDR3 amino acids: CASSIGTGEETQYF. In nucleotides, the CDR3 is TGTGCCAGTAGTATAGGGACAGGGGAAGAGACCCAGTACTTC.

The rearrangement joins TRBV4-2 to TRBJ1-4; tentatively, D is TRBD1 (5 bases). V dropped 1 base and J dropped 7 bases, with 19 bases sitting between them. This CDR3 has 17 residues. Germline V lookup: CDR1 LGHNA, CDR2 YNFKEQ. The CDR3 protein is CASSQGGFSHTGEKLFF. Here the CDR3 DNA reads TGTGCCAGCAGCCAAGGGGGCTTCTCTCACACGGGTGAAAAACTGTTTTTT.

The gene calls are TRBV5-1 and TRBJ2-5; D is possibly TRBD2 (5 bases). The DNA matches TRBJ2-7 better at its end, which makes the J call doubtful. This CDR3 comprises 16 residues. The germline V gene encodes CDR1 SGHRS and CDR2 YFSETQ. The CDR3 DNA follows: TGCGCCAGCAGCTTGTTCGACTCGAGGGTCTCCTACGAGCAGTACTTC. Residues: CASSLFDSRVSYEQYF.

The rearrangement joins TRBV19 to TRBJ2-5; 10 positions match TRBD1. Germline lookup yields CDR1 LNHDA and CDR2 SQIVND (reference sequence). The CDR3 has 15 amino acids. The trim removed 6 bases at V and 0 bases at J, leaving 4 bases unmatched. The CDR3 protein is CASSTGQGNQETQYF. The DNA for the CDR3 is TGTGCCAGTAGCACGGGACAGGGGAACCAAGAGACCCAGTACTTC. Based on the CDR3 plus reference TRBV19 and TRBJ2-5, the full variable domain is DGGITQSPKYLFRKEGQNVTLSCEQNLNHDAMYWYRQDPGQGLRLIYYSQIVNDFQKGDIAEGYSVSREKKESFPLTVTSAQKNPTAFYLCASSTGQGNQETQYFGPGTRLLVL.

This chain joins TRBV20-1 and TRBJ1-1; D not resolved. V lost 5 bases to trimming and J lost 7 bases, with 8 bases between them. This CDR3 contains 10 residues. Germline V gene data show CDR1 as DFQATT and CDR2 as SNEGSKA (reference sequence). DNA for the CDR3: TGCAGTGCTGACACGATTGAAGCTTTCTTT. Protein sequence: CSADTIEAFF.

The chain has TRBV6-1 and TRBJ1-2, with 7 nucleotides matching TRBD1. The V gene end was trimmed by 2 bases and the J gene end by 6 bases; junction bases not matched to a gene: 9. This CDR3 has 15 residues. Germline V gives CDR1 MNHNS, CDR2 SASEGT. The CDR3 reads CASSEWPGGRDGYTF. The CDR3 nucleotides are TGTGCCAGCAGTGAATGGCCAGGGGGAAGGGATGGCTACACCTTC.

Turning to this clone: An end of the junction does not agree with germline; a read error may underlie this. V usage is TRBV7-9 and J usage is TRBJ2-1; D remains unclear. The CDR3 is 15 residues long. Germline-derived CDR1 and CDR2 are SEHNR and FQNEAQ (reference sequence). The CDR3 sequence is CASSLALSSSNEQFF. The CDR3 region has the DNA TGTGCCAGCAGCTTAGCGCTATCCTCCTCCAATGAGCAGTTCTTC.

This clone came up a few times. The V and J genes are TRBV28 and TRBJ1-6; D might be TRBD1 (5 bases). The ends were cut back, 7 bases at V and 0 bases at J, with 13 bases in the middle. CDR3 length equals 16 residues. CDR1 and CDR2 (germline): MDHEN, SYDVKM. CDR3 protein: CASTPRQYSYNSPLHF. As DNA, the CDR3 is TGTGCCAGCACCCCTCGACAGTACTCCTATAATTCACCCCTCCACTTT.

The chain carries TRBV6-5 and TRBJ2-7; 7 bases are a match to TRBD2. Germline trimming cut 5 bases from V and 2 bases from J; bases unmatched to any gene: 6. CDR3 length: 14 amino acids. CDR1 is MNHEY, CDR2 SVGAGI, per germline. CDR3 region: CASSGEGPTYEQYV. The DNA for the CDR3 is TGTGCCAGCAGTGGGGAGGGCCCTACCTACGAGCAGTACGTC.

This rearrangement joins TRBV5-1 to TRBJ2-3; a weak D match, TRBD1 (6 bases). The CDR3 is made up of 17 amino acids. V dropped 3 bases and J dropped 4 bases, with 21 bases sitting between them. The V gene's germline CDR1 is SGHRS and CDR2 YFSETQ. The CDR3 bases are TGCGCCAGCAGCTCCGACAGGCCCGGAGTGGGGGCAGATACGCAGTATTTT. As protein: CASSSDRPGVGADTQYF.

The gene calls are TRBV6-5 and TRBJ2-5; a weak D match, TRBD1 (5 bases). V was clipped by 5 bases and J by 4 bases, with 8 bases between them. CDR3 length equals 12 residues. The V gene's germline CDR1 is MNHEY and CDR2 SVGAGI. The CDR3 DNA is TGTGCCAGCAGTCCAGGGCGAGAGACCCAGTACTTC. It encodes CASSPGRETQYF.

The V gene is TRBV4-3, the J gene TRBJ2-3; 8 bases are shared with TRBD2. CDR3 length: 17 amino acids. The germline V gene has CDR1 LGHNA and CDR2 YSLEER. V dropped 7 bases and J dropped 2; count of bases not matched to a gene: 14. As DNA, the CDR3 is TGCGCCAGCACGCGGGCCTGGGCGGGGGGAAACACAGATACGCAGTATTTT. Its protein product is CASTRAWAGGNTDTQYF.

This chain connects TRBV19 to TRBJ2-1, with D maybe TRBD2 (7 bases). V lost 1 base, J lost 6 bases, and 16 bases lay in between. This CDR3 has 16 amino acids. Per germline, CDR1 LNHDA and CDR2 SQIVND (reference sequence). The CDR3 DNA reads as TGTGCCAGTAGTATAGGAGGGGGGGGGCCCTTCAATGAGCAGTTCTTC. Translated, it gives CASSIGGGGPFNEQFF.

By sample share, this clone is medium-sized. V usage is TRBV25-1 and J usage is TRBJ1-5; 8 bases fit TRBD1. Trimming removed 1 base from V and 0 bases from J; junction bases left unmatched: 8. The CDR3 covers 18 residues. The germline V gene encodes CDR1 MGHDK and CDR2 SYGVNS. CDR3 residues: CASSEFRDRSRSNQPQHF. The CDR3 DNA reads as TGTGCCAGCAGTGAATTTAGGGACAGGTCCCGTAGCAATCAGCCCCAGCATTTT.

This sequence joins TRBV29-1 and TRBJ1-1; D not certain. The CDR3 runs 10 residues. Germline CDR1 and CDR2: SQVTM and ANQGSEA. V lost 7 bases and J lost 11, with 14 bases in between. For the CDR3, the DNA is TGCAGCGCCTACTTGATGATGGCTTTCTTT. It is translated as CSAYLMMAFF.

The gene calls are TRBV6-5 and TRBJ1-1; 9 bases are shared with TRBD1. Germline trimming cut 5 bases from V and 3 bases from J; bases unmatched to any gene: 4. The CDR3 is 14 amino acids. The germline gives CDR1 MNHEY, CDR2 SVGAGI. CDR3 DNA: TGTGCCAGCAGTCGGACAGGGGTTTACACTGAAGCTTTCTTT. This translates into CASSRTGVYTEAFF.

Of note for this clone: An end of the junction does not agree with germline; a read error may underlie this. The chain joins TRBV7-9 to TRBJ1-5; no firm D call. The CDR3 has 15 residues. The germline V gene has CDR1 SEHNR and CDR2 FQNEAQ (reference sequence). CDR3 protein: CSSSPPHGGNQPQHF. Here the CDR3 DNA reads TGTTCCAGCAGCCCCCCCCACGGGGGCAATCAGCCCCAGCATTTT.

The V call is TRBV4-2, the J call TRBJ1-1, with D unresolved. The CDR3 spans 13 residues. Germline values: CDR1 LGHNA, CDR2 YNFKEQ. V lost 4 bases to trimming and J lost 0 bases, with 6 bases between them. The CDR3 DNA reads TGTGCCAGCAGCCCAAGAGTGAACACTGAAGCTTTCTTT. Amino acid sequence: CASSPRVNTEAFF.

The chain links TRBV6-1 to TRBJ1-6; weak D call: TRBD1 (5 bases). The CDR3 extends over 14 amino acids. Trimming took off 8 bases at V and 10 bases at J, with 18 bases between the two ends. CDR1 and CDR2 (germline): MNHNS, SASEGT. The CDR3 nucleotides are TGTGCCAGCTGGATAGGGGTCGGTGAATCACCCCTCCACTTT. Translating it yields CASWIGVGESPLHF.